These T cell receptor beta chains were read from a single sample in a study of radiotherapy plus CTLA-4 blockade in lung cancer. Assay: immunoSEQ multiplex PCR; the TCRdb copy retains only in-frame clones and omits some. Here the sample spans under 65,000 clones, 65% to 80% being singletons. The input for sequencing was peripheral blood, taken from a patient treated with radiotherapy plus ipilimumab. The source is a human donor with non-small cell lung cancer whose response to radiotherapy plus ipilimumab could not be evaluated. Each CDR3 is given with its conserved first and last residue. D genes are given only for firm matches. Clone size, where shown, is once, few, many, or a class for clones that have expanded.

>TRBJ2-3|TRBV15|NA|NA
TGTGCCACCAGCCAAGGGGTGGGGGCCTACACAGATACGCAGTATTTT
CATSQGVGAYTDTQYF
>TRBJ1-3|TRBV5-1|NA|NA
TGCGCCAGCAGCCTGGTCGGCTCTGGAAACACCATATATTTT
CASSLVGSGNTIYF
>TRBJ1-2|TRBV29-1|NA|TRBD1
TGCAGCGTTGGTGGGACAGGGGAAGGCTACACCTTC
CSVGGTGEGYTF
>TRBJ1-1|TRBV11-2|NA|NA
TGTGCCAGCAGCAGACAGGTGAACACTGAAGCTTTCTTT
CASSRQVNTEAFF
>TRBJ1-5|TRBV7-6|NA|NA
TGTGCCAGCAGTCTAATCGGGAGGGAGCAGCCCCAGCATTTT
CASSLIGREQPQHF
>TRBJ1-1|TRBV19|few|NA
TGTGCCAGTAGTTCCGGGATCTCTGTGGGAGCTTTCTTT
CASSSGISVGAFF
>TRBJ1-2|TRBV9|NA|TRBD1
TGTGCCAGCAGCGAGAAGGACAGGCGAGGCGGGGGCTACACCTTC
CASSEKDRRGGGYTF
>TRBJ1-5|TRBV28|few|NA
TGTGCCAGCAGTTTTGGGACATCCCGAGTTGGGCAGCCCCAGCATTTT
CASSFGTSRVGQPQHF
>TRBJ2-4|TRBV15|NA|TRBD1
TGTGCCACCAGCAGTCCAGGGGGCGCATTCGGGGGCATTCAGTACTTC
CATSSPGGAFGGIQYF
>TRBJ2-7|TRBV18|NA|TRBD1
TGTGCCAGCTCGCCCACACCGATAAGGACAGGGTCATTCCACGAGCAGTACTTC
CASSPTPIRTGSFHEQYF
>TRBJ1-1|TRBV19|NA|TRBD1
TGTGCCAGTAGTATCGACAGGGGGCGAAGGAACACTGAAGCTTTCTTT
CASSIDRGRRNTEAFF
>TRBJ1-1|TRBV6-5|NA|NA
TGTGCCAGCAGCGGGGGGGGAGATGGGAACACTGAAGCTTTCTTT
CASSGGGDGNTEAFF
>TRBJ2-7|TRBV18|NA|TRBD1
TGTGCCAGCTCACCCCGGGACAGGGACGAGCAGTACTTC
CASSPRDRDEQYF
>TRBJ1-1|TRBV5-1|NA|NA
TGCGCCAGCAGCTTACTAAGCGGGACCAACACTGAAGCTTTCTTT
CASSLLSGTNTEAFF
>TRBJ2-5|TRBV7-2|NA|TRBD2
TGTGCCAGCAGCGCCTCCGGGACTAGATCAGAGACCCAGTACTTC
CASSASGTRSETQYF
>TRBJ2-2|TRBV7-9|NA|TRBD1
TGTGCCAGCAGCTTAACAGGGGATAACACCGGGGAGCTGTTTTTT
CASSLTGDNTGELFF
>TRBJ2-5|TRBV5-3|few|NA
TGTGCCAGAAGCTTGGGCCGGGGGGCTTGGGAGACCCAGTACTTC
CARSLGRGAWETQYF
>TRBJ2-2|TRBV7-2|NA|NA
TGTGCCAGCAGTACAACAACCGGGGAGCTGTTTTTT
CASSTTTGELFF
>TRBJ2-7|TRBV7-2|NA|TRBD1
TGTGCCAGCAGCTTAGCCGGACAGGGGGTAGGCGAGCAGTACTTC
CASSLAGQGVGEQYF
>TRBJ1-1|TRBV30|NA|NA
TGTGCCTGGAGTTGGCAGGGGGAAGCTTTCTTT
CAWSWQGEAFF
>TRBJ1-3|TRBV7-2|NA|TRBD1
TGTGCCAGCAGCCCCGGGGACAGGGGGTCTAGAAACACCATATATTTT
CASSPGDRGSRNTIYF
>TRBJ2-7|TRBV27|NA|NA
TGTGCCAGCAGTTTCCAGGGCCTGGCCTCCTACGAGCAGTACTTC
CASSFQGLASYEQYF
>TRBJ1-3|TRBV5-6|NA|NA
TGTGCCAGCAGGGTACAGGGCTCTGGAAACACCATATATTTT
CASRVQGSGNTIYF
>TRBJ2-7|TRBV10-3|few|NA
TGTGCCATCAGTGAGAGCCACCTTCGCTACGAGCAGTACTTC
CAISESHLRYEQYF
>TRBJ2-1|TRBV11-1|once|NA
TGTGCCAGCAGCCTGGACTACAGCTCCTACAATGAGCAGTTCTTC
CASSLDYSSYNEQFF
>TRBJ1-5|TRBV11-2|few|NA
TGTGCCAGCAGCTTAAAGCAAGAACAGCCCCAGCATTTT
CASSLKQEQPQHF
>TRBJ2-6|TRBV7-9|NA|TRBD2
TGTGCCAGCCCCCGGGGGGGGAGCTCTGGGGCCAACGTCCTGACTTTC
CASPRGGSSGANVLTF
>TRBJ2-3|TRBV19|once|NA
TGTGCCAGTAGTAAGACTCCCGGTCACGTAGATACGCAGTATTTT
CASSKTPGHVDTQYF
>TRBJ2-7|TRBV5-6|once|TRBD1
TGTGCCAGCAGCTTGTTGGGGGACAGGGGGCAGGTCGAGCAGTACTTC
CASSLLGDRGQVEQYF
>TRBJ1-2|TRBV7-8|NA|TRBD1
TGTGCCAGCAGCCGCAGGGACAGCTATGGCTACACCTTC
CASSRRDSYGYTF
>TRBJ2-7|TRBV7-6|NA|NA
TGTGCCAGCAGCTCCCGATGGGGGGATCTCGAGCAGTACTTC
CASSSRWGDLEQYF
>TRBJ2-7|TRBV5-6|NA|TRBD1
TGTGCCAGCAGCAGAAACCGGGACAGGGGTTACTACGAGCAGTACTTC
CASSRNRDRGYYEQYF
>TRBJ2-1|TRBV11-3|NA|NA
TGTGCCAGCAGCTTAGGTCAGGGCTCTCCCAATGAGCAGTTCTTC
CASSLGQGSPNEQFF
>TRBJ2-2|TRBV7-9|few|NA
TGTGCCAGCACAAACCAGGGACTTACGAACACCGGGGAGCTGTTTTTT
CASTNQGLTNTGELFF
>TRBJ1-3|TRBV19|NA|NA
TGTGCCAGTAGTTCCGATCGGACTATTCGAAACACCATATATTTT
CASSSDRTIRNTIYF
>TRBJ1-6|TRBV5-1|NA|TRBD1
TGCGCCAGCAGCTCGACCGGGACAGGGGGCGTCAATAGAAATTCACCCCTCCACTTT
CASSSTGTGGVNRNSPLHF
>TRBJ1-1|TRBV19|NA|NA
TGTGCCAGTAGTATAACAGGTGGGACTGAAGCTTTCTTT
CASSITGGTEAFF
>TRBJ2-1|TRBV5-4|NA|TRBD2
TGTGCCAGCAGCGCCGGACTAGCGGGAAGCTCCTACAATGAGCAGTTCTTC
CASSAGLAGSSYNEQFF
>TRBJ2-3|TRBV5-1|NA|NA
TGCGCCAGCAAAGTAGGGGAAGGGGTGGTAGATACGCAGTATTTT
CASKVGEGVVDTQYF
>TRBJ2-7|TRBV4-2|few|TRBD2
TGTGCCAGCAGCCGGGTTTCCAGCGGGGGGAACTACGAGCAGTACTTC
CASSRVSSGGNYEQYF
>TRBJ1-4|TRBV18|NA|TRBD1
TGTGCCAGCTCACCAGCAGGGGGCAGAACTAATGAAAAACTGTTTTTT
CASSPAGGRTNEKLFF
>TRBJ2-7|TRBV28|NA|NA
TGTGCCAGCAGTTTCTACTCTGGACAGAACTACGAGCAGTACTTC
CASSFYSGQNYEQYF
>TRBJ2-2|TRBV18|medium-sized|TRBD1
TGTGCCAGCTCACCATCCCAACAGGGGTGGCTTTCCGGGGAGCTGTTTTTT
CASSPSQQGWLSGELFF
>TRBJ1-5|TRBV2|once|TRBD1
TGTGCCAGCAGTGGTCCGGACAGGGCTCAGCCCCAGCATTTT
CASSGPDRAQPQHF
>TRBJ2-3|TRBV6-1|NA|TRBD2
TGTGCCACCTTTCGACTAGCGGGGATCACAGATACGCAGTATTTT
CATFRLAGITDTQYF
>TRBJ1-6|TRBV7-2|NA|NA
TGTGCCAGCAGCTTCCCCCGTAGCTCCTATAATTCACCCCTCCACTTT
CASSFPRSSYNSPLHF
>TRBJ2-7|TRBV18|NA|TRBD2
TGTGCCAGCTCACCTTTACTAGCGGCTACGGAAGAGCAGTACTTC
CASSPLLAATEEQYF
>TRBJ1-1|TRBV7-3|NA|NA
TGTGCCAGCAGCTTAACTGTTAGGGGGGAAGCTTTCTTT
CASSLTVRGEAFF